This T cell receptor beta chain was obtained from a study of CD8 T cells in ankylosing spondylitis. The germline V gene encodes CDR1 SGDLS and CDR2 YYNGEE. V shed 2 bases and J 4 bases; nucleotides not matched to a gene: 7. This CDR3 is built from 17 residues. With molecular barcodes, quantitative 5'-RACE was used to make the TCR beta libraries. TCRdb analysed the 5' RACE reads with MiXCR anew, one entry per CDR3 protein. Of around 490,000 distinct CDR3 sequences listed, approximately 5.3% were seen once; the top ten hold under 4.5%. Study observations and caveats: Disease-associated clonotypes exhibited CD8+ identity and were relatively infrequent in peripheral blood. Among TCR beta sequences, a motif of roughly 8 highly homologous variants appeared characteristic of ankylosing spondylitis blood. Both synovial fluid and blood in reactive arthritis had previously been reported to carry some motif variants. Reportedly, disease-linked clones are significantly enriched in ankylosing spondylitis patients' matched synovial fluid.

This clonotype was observed at least ten times. Its target is unknown. The sample was blood, either unsorted or a sorted T cell fraction (not recorded which). This chain joins TRBV9 and TRBJ2-1; 12 bases map to TRBD2. The TCR comes from a male donor with ankylosing spondylitis. DNA for the CDR3: TGTGCCAGCAGCGTGAATAGACTAGCGGGAGCATACAATGAGCAGTTCTTC. It specifies CASSVNRLAGAYNEQFF.